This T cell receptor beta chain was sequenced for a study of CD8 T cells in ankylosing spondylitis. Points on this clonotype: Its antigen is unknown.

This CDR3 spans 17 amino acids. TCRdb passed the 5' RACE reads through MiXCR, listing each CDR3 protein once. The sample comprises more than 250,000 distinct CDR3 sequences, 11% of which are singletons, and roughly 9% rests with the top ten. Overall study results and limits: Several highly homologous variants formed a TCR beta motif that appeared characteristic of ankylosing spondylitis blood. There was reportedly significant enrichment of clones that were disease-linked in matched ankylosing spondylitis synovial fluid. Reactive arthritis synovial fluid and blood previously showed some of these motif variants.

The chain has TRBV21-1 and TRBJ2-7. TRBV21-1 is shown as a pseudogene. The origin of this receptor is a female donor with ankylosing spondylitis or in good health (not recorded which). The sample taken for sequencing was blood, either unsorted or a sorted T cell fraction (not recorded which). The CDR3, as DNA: TGTGCCAGCAGCAAAGAAAGGACGAGTTTTGGGACCTACGAGCAGTACTTC. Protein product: CASSKERTSFGTYEQYF.